This T cell receptor beta chain was sequenced during a study of identical twins. V lost 6 bases, J lost 7 bases, and 12 bases stayed unmatched. The CDR3 runs to 14 residues. CDR1 SGHVS and CDR2 FNYEAQ come from the germline V gene. TCRdb itself ran the 5' RACE reads through MiXCR, one entry per CDR3 protein. The repertoire holds roughly 260,000 distinct CDR3 sequences, with 7.5% as singletons. These data were also filed under a second study, of yellow fever vaccine responses in identical twins. That publication notes: Each twin's T cell response to the vaccine was reported to look partly convergent and partly personalized.

This sequence originates from a young woman in good health. The specimen sequenced was CD8+ T cells sorted from blood. V usage is TRBV7-6 and J usage is TRBJ2-7, with 7 positions matching TRBD2. The CDR3 protein is CASRSGTNSGEQYF. The CDR3 nucleotides read TGTGCCAGCAGATCCGGGACTAACTCGGGGGAGCAGTACTTC. Full variable domain (rest looked up from reference TRBV7-6 and TRBJ2-7): GAGVSQSPRYKVTKRGQDVALRCDPISGHVSLYWYRQALGQGPEFLTYFNYEAQQDKSGLPNDRFSAERPEGSISTLTIQRTEQRDSAMYRCASRSGTNSGEQYFGPGTRLTVT.